This T cell receptor beta chain came from a study of molecular identifiers for immune sequencing clone quantification. Preparation of the bulk TCR libraries relied on previously described methods and listed TCR primers. In TCRdb, the PCR reads were re-called with MiXCR into one record per CDR3 protein. The table has hundreds of thousands of distinct CDR3 sequences, about 20% seen once. V was pared by 0 bases and J by 2 bases, with 8 bases between. In germline, CDR1 is SNHLY, CDR2 FYNNEI. This CDR3 has 16 amino acids. In its sample, this clonotype was seen many times. The TCR was taken from a human donor in good health. Some libraries in this study had Jurkat cell RNA spiked in. The sequencing input was naive CD8+ T cells from blood, with Jurkat cell RNA spiked in. The subset denotes: FACS-sorted CD8+CD4-CCR7+CD45RA+ naive T cells. This sequence joins TRBV2 and TRBJ2-6, with unresolved D. CDR3 loop: CASSEAKVTGANVLTF. CDR3 coding DNA: TGTGCCAGCAGTGAAGCGAAGGTTACTGGGGCCAACGTCCTGACTTTC.